Shown below are 3 T cell receptor beta chains from a single sample sequenced in a study of control samples from healthy donors and cancer patients. Assay: immunoSEQ multiplex PCR; the TCRdb copy retains only in-frame clones and omits some. The sample carries about 130,000 clones, more than 85% recorded once. Sequencing used PBMCs. All receptors derive from a man aged 45-65 years with head and neck cancer.

This chain uses TRBV19 with TRBJ1-5; a possible D gene is TRBD1 (5 bases). CDR1 is LNHDA and CDR2 is SQIVND in the germline V gene (reference sequence). V dropped 6 bases and J dropped 5 bases, with 14 bases sitting between them. The CDR3 contains 14 residues. CDR3 protein: CASSLRGQDQPQHF. CDR3 DNA sequence: TGTGCCAGTAGCCTCCGGGGCCAAGATCAGCCCCAGCATTTT.

The chain combines TRBV5-6 with TRBJ1-4; TRBD1 agrees at 9 bases. This CDR3 has 16 residues. Per germline, CDR1 SGHDT and CDR2 YYEEEE. J was trimmed by 0 bases and V by 5 bases; bases with no gene match: 5. The CDR3 here is CASRTGGEATNEKLFF. CDR3 bases: TGTGCCAGCAGGACAGGGGGTGAAGCAACTAATGAAAAACTGTTTTTT.

The chain links TRBV6-2 or TRBV6-3 to TRBJ1-2; TRBD1 is a possible D gene (5 bases). V lost 0 bases and J 4 bases, leaving 15 bases between the germline ends. Germline CDR1 reads MNHEY; CDR2 reads SVGEGT. This CDR3 spans 16 amino acids. The CDR3 reads CASSYSQGARGYGYTF. The DNA for the CDR3 is TGTGCCAGCAGTTACTCGCAAGGGGCGCGAGGCTATGGCTACACCTTC.